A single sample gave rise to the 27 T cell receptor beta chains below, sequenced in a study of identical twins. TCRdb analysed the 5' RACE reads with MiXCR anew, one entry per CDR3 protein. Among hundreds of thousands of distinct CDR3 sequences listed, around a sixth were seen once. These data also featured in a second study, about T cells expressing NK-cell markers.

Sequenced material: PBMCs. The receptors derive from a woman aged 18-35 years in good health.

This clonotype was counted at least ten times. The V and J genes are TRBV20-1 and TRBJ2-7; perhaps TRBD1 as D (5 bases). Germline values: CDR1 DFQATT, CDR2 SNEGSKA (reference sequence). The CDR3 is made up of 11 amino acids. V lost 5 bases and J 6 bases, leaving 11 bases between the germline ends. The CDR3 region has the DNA TGCAGTGCTGGGGAAAGGGGCGAGCAGTACTTC. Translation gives CSAGERGEQYF.

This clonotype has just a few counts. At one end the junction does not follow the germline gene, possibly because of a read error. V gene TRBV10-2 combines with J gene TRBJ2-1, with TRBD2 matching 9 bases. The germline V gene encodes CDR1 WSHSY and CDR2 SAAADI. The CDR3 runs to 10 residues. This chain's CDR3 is CASSSGMIIF. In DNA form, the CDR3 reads TGCGCCAGTTCTAGCGGGATGATAATCTTC.

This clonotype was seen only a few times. CDR3: CASSVRGAYEQYF. The CDR3 DNA follows: TGTGCCAGCAGTGTCCGGGGCGCCTACGAGCAGTACTTC. V gene TRBV28 combines with J gene TRBJ2-7, with D perhaps being TRBD1 or TRBD2 (5 bases each). V was clipped by 5 bases and J by 2 bases, with 10 bases between them. The germline CDR1 and CDR2 sequences are MDHEN and SYDVKM. The CDR3 loop spans 13 amino acids.

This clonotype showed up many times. CDR3 nucleotides: TGCGCCAGCAGCCTACGGGTTCCCAATGAGCAGTTCTTC. Its protein product is CASSLRVPNEQFF. The chain uses TRBV5-1 and TRBJ2-1, with no clear D. This CDR3 has 13 amino acids. With 4 bases removed from V and 6 bases from J, the gap between germline ends came to 11 bases. CDR1 is SGHRS, CDR2 YFSETQ, per germline.

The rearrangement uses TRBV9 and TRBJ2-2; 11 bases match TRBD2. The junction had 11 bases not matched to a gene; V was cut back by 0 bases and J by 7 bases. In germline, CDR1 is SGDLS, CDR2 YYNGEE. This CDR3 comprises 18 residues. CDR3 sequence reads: CASSVEPLLAGAVGELFF. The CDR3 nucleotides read TGTGCCAGCAGCGTAGAGCCCTTACTAGCGGGAGCTGTCGGGGAGCTGTTTTTT.

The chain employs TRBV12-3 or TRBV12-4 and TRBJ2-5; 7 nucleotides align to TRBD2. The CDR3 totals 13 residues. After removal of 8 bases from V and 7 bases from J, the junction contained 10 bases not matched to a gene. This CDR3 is CASRLAGEGTQYF. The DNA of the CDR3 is TGTGCCAGCCGACTGGCGGGGGAGGGGACCCAGTACTTC.

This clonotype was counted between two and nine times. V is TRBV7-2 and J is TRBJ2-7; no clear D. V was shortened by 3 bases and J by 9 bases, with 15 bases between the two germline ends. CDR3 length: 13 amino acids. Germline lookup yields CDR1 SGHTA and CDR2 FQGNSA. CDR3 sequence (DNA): TGTGCCAGCAGCTTGGATCGCCTCGGCGGGCAGTACTTC. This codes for CASSLDRLGGQYF.

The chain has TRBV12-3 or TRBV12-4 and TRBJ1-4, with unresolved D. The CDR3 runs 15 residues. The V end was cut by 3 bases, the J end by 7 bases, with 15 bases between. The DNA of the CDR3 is TGTGCCAGCAGTTTGGGGTCGGGCGGTCGTGAAAAACTGTTTTTT. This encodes CASSLGSGGREKLFF.

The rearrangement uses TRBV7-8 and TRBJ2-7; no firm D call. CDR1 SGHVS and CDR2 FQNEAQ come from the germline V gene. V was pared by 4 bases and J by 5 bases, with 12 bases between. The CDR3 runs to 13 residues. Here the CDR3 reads CASSSRAVDEQYF. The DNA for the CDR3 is TGTGCCAGCAGCTCCCGGGCAGTGGACGAGCAGTACTTC. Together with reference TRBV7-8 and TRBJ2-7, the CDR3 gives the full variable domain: GAGVSQSPRYKVAKRGQDVALRCDPISGHVSLFWYQQALGQGPEFLTYFQNEAQLDKSGLPSDRFFAERPEGSVSTLKIQRTQQEDSAVYLCASSSRAVDEQYFGPGTRLTVT.

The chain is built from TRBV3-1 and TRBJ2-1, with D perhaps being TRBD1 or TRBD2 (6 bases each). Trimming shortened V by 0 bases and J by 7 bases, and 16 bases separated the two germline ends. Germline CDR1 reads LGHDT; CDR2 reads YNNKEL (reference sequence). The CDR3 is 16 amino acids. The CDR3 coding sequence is TGTGCCAGCAGCCAAGAAGGGTGGGGGGCTTGGAATGAGCAGTTCTTC. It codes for CASSQEGWGAWNEQFF.

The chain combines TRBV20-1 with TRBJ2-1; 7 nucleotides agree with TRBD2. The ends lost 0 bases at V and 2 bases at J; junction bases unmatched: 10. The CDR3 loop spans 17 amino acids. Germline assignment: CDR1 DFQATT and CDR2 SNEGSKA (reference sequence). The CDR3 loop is CSARDRRAGKTYNEQFF. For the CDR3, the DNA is TGCAGTGCTAGAGATCGGCGAGCGGGAAAAACCTACAATGAGCAGTTCTTC.

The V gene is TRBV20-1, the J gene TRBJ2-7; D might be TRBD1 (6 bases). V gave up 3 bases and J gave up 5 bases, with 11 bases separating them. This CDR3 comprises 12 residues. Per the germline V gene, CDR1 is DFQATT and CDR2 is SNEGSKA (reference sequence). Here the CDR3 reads CSARRTVDEQYF. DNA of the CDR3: TGCAGTGCTAGGAGGACAGTCGACGAGCAGTACTTC.

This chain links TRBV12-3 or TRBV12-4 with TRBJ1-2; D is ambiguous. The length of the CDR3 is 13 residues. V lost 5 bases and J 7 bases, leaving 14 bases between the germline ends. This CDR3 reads CASSAGPAGGYTF. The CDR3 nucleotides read TGTGCCAGCAGTGCCGGGCCTGCTGGTGGCTACACCTTC.

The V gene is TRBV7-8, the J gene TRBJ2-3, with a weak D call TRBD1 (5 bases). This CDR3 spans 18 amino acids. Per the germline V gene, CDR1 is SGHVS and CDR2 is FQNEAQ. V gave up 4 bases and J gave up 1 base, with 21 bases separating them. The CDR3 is CASSYPSSRVARTDTQYF. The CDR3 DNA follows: TGTGCCAGCAGCTACCCGTCGAGCAGGGTGGCCCGCACAGATACGCAGTATTTT. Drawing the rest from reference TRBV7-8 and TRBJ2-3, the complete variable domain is GAGVSQSPRYKVAKRGQDVALRCDPISGHVSLFWYQQALGQGPEFLTYFQNEAQLDKSGLPSDRFFAERPEGSVSTLKIQRTQQEDSAVYLCASSYPSSRVARTDTQYFGPGTRLTVL.

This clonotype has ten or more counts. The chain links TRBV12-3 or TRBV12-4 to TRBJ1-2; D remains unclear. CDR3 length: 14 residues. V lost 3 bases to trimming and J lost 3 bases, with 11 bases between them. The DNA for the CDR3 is TGTGCCAGCAGTTTCGGCGGCTACGACTATGGCTACACCTTC. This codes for CASSFGGYDYGYTF.

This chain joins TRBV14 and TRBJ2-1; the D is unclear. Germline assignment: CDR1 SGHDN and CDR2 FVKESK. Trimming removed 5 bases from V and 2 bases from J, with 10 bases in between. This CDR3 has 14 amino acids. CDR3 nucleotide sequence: TGTGCCAGCAGCTACGGTAGCCCCTACAATGAGCAGTTCTTC. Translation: CASSYGSPYNEQFF.

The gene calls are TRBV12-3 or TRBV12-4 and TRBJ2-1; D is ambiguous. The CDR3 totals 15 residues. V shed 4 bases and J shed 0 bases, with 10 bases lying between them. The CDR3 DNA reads TGTGCCAGCAGTTACAGCCTAAGCTCCTACAATGAGCAGTTCTTC. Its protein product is CASSYSLSSYNEQFF.

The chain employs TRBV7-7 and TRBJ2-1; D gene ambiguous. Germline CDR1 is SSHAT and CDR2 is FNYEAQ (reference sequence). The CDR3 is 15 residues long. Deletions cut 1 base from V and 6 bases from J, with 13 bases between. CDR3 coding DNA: TGTGCCAGCAGCTTAGGGGCAGCCCGATCCAATGAGCAGTTCTTC. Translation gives CASSLGAARSNEQFF.

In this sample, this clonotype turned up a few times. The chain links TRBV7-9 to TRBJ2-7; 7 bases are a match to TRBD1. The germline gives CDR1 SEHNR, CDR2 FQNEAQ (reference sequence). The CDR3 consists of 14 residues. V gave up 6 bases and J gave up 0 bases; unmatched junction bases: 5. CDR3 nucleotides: TGTGCCAGCAGGCCGGGACAGACCTCCTACGAGCAGTACTTC. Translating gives CASRPGQTSYEQYF.

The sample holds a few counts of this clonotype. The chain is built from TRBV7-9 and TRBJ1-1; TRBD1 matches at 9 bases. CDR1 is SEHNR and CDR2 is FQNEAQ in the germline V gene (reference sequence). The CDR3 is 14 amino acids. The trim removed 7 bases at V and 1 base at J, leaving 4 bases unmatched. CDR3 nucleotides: TGTGCCAGCATTTGGGACAGGGCGAACACTGAAGCTTTCTTT. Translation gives CASIWDRANTEAFF.

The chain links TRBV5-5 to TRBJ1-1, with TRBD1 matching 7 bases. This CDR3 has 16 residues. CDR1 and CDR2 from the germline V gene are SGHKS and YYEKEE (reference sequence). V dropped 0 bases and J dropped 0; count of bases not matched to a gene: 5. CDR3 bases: TGTGCCAGCAGCTTGGAGGGGGCCGGGATGAACACTGAAGCTTTCTTT. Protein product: CASSLEGAGMNTEAFF.

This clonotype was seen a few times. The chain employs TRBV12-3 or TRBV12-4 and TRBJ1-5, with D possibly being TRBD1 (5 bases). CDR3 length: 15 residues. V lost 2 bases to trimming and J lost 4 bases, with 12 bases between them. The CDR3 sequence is CASSLRGVGNQPQHF. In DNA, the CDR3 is TGTGCCAGCAGTTTACGGGGGGTTGGGAATCAGCCCCAGCATTTT.

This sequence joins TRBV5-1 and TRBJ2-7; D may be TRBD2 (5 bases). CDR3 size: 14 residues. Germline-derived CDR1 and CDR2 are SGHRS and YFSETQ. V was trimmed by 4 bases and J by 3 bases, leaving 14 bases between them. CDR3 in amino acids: CASSLNGLVYEQYF. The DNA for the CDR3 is TGCGCCAGCAGCCTCAACGGACTCGTCTACGAGCAGTACTTC.

CDR3 in DNA: TGTGCCAGCAGCTCGTCTGGCAGCAGGGACGAGCAGTACTTC. It yields the protein CASSSSGSRDEQYF. J is TRBJ2-7 and V is TRBV11-3; a possible D gene is TRBD1 (5 bases). The CDR3 totals 14 residues. Germline values: CDR1 SGHNT, CDR2 YENEEA. V lost 4 bases and J lost 5, with 15 bases in between.

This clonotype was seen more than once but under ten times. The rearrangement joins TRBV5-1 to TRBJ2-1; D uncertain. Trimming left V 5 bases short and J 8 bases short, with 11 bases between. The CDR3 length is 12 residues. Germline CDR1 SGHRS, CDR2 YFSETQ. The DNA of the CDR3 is TGCGCCAGCAGGTTAGGCCCCGATGAGCAGTTCTTC. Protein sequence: CASRLGPDEQFF.

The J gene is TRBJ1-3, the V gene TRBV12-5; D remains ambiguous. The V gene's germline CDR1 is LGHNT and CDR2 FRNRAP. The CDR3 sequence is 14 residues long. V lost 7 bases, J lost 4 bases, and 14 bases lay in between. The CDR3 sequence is CASAGDGEGNTIYF. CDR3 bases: TGTGCTAGTGCCGGCGACGGAGAGGGAAACACCATATATTTT.

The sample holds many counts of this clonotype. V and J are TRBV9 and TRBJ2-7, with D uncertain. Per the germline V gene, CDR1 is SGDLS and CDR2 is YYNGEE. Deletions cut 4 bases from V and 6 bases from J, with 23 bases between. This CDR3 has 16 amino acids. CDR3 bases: TGTGCCAGCAGCCCCCGAATGGGGTACGGTCCCGGCGAGCAGTACTTC. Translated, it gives CASSPRMGYGPGEQYF.